One and the same sample provided the 28 T cell receptor beta chains below, sequenced in a study of T cells after yellow fever vaccination. TCRdb processed the 5' RACE reads anew with MiXCR; each CDR3 protein has one entry. The repertoire consists of under 500,000 distinct CDR3 sequences, with around a sixth occurring once and the leading ten covering roughly a sixth. Sequenced here: PBMCs, sampled before the yellow fever booster vaccination. Receptor source: a young man who received the YFV17D yellow fever vaccine.

This clonotype was counted between two and nine times. The V gene is TRBV9, the J gene TRBJ2-3, with 11 bases identical to TRBD2. Trimming took 2 bases from V and 5 from J; bases not matched to a gene: 4. CDR1 SGDLS and CDR2 YYNGEE come from the germline V gene. This CDR3 has 15 residues. CDR3 nucleotides: TGTGCCAGCAGCGTTAGCGGGGGGGAGGGAGATACGCAGTATTTT. Encoded protein: CASSVSGGEGDTQYF.

This clonotype was seen a few times. This chain links TRBV20-1 with TRBJ1-1, with 7 bases identical to TRBD1. After removal of 4 bases from V and 7 bases from J, the junction contained 6 bases not matched to a gene. The CDR3 has 12 residues. The germline V gene encodes CDR1 DFQATT and CDR2 SNEGSKA (reference sequence). In DNA, the CDR3 is TGCAGTGCTAAGGGGGCCGCCGGTGAAGCTTTCTTT. Amino acids: CSAKGAAGEAFF.

V usage is TRBV4-1 and J usage is TRBJ2-7; the D gene is possibly TRBD2 (6 bases). Deletions cut 6 bases from V and 12 bases from J, with 15 bases between. Germline loops: CDR1 MGHRA, CDR2 YSYEKL. CDR3 length: 11 residues. The CDR3 loop reads CASRLSGVLYF. CDR3 coding DNA: TGCGCCAGCAGGCTTTCGGGGGTTCTGTACTTC.

Written as DNA, the CDR3 is TGCGCCAGCAGGTCCGGGACAGGCTATGAAGCTTTCTTT. This codes for CASRSGTGYEAFF. The gene calls are TRBV5-1 and TRBJ1-1; 8 nucleotides match TRBD1. Germline trimming cut 5 bases from V and 7 bases from J; bases unmatched to any gene: 7. Germline lookup yields CDR1 SGHRS and CDR2 YFSETQ. This CDR3 comprises 13 residues.

The sample holds a few counts of this clonotype. V and J are TRBV6-6 and TRBJ1-5; a possible D gene is TRBD1 (5 bases). Germline values: CDR1 MNHNY, CDR2 SVGAGI (reference sequence). V lost 2 bases and J 2 bases, leaving 10 bases between the germline ends. The CDR3 extends over 15 amino acids. The CDR3 spells CASSYSGGGNQPQHF. As DNA, the CDR3 is TGTGCCAGCAGTTACAGTGGGGGTGGCAATCAGCCCCAGCATTTT.

This clonotype was detected only a few times. The chain uses TRBV27 and TRBJ1-5; TRBD1 is a possible D gene (6 bases). The length of the CDR3 is 13 residues. CDR1 and CDR2 (germline): MNHEY, SMNVEV (reference sequence). Trimming stripped 3 bases from V and 7 bases from J, with 10 bases between. The CDR3 spells CASSLGGQQPQHF. The DNA for the CDR3 is TGTGCCAGCAGTTTGGGGGGCCAGCAGCCCCAGCATTTT.

The J gene is TRBJ1-1, the V gene TRBV13; D is ambiguous. Deletions cut 5 bases from V and 7 bases from J, with 17 bases between. The germline gives CDR1 PRHDT, CDR2 FYEKMQ (reference sequence). The CDR3 length is 14 residues. CDR3: CASSPGPAMIEAFF. The CDR3 DNA reads TGTGCCAGCAGCCCCGGACCGGCCATGATTGAAGCTTTCTTT.

The table lists this clonotype with a few counts. The chain couples TRBV2 to TRBJ2-2; D remains ambiguous. CDR1 and CDR2 (germline): SNHLY, FYNNEI. This CDR3 has 12 residues. V was trimmed by 7 bases and J by 1 base, leaving 4 bases between them. CDR3 region: CASMRNTGELFF. The CDR3 region has the DNA TGTGCCAGCATGAGGAACACCGGGGAGCTGTTTTTT.

This clonotype was seen many times. The chain combines TRBV7-2 with TRBJ1-1, with TRBD1 identical over 9 bases. The germline CDR1 and CDR2 sequences are SGHTA and FQGNSA. The CDR3 is 15 amino acids. Trimming cost V 0 bases and J 1 base; bases outside gene matches: 0. CDR3 coding DNA: TGTGCCAGCAGCTTAGCGGGACAGGGGAACACTGAAGCTTTCTTT. It encodes CASSLAGQGNTEAFF.

The chain links TRBV6-1 to TRBJ1-1; D unresolved. The CDR3 runs 13 residues. Trimming pared 3 bases from V and 5 bases from J, leaving 10 bases between. Germline V gene lookup returns CDR1 MNHNS and CDR2 SASEGT. The CDR3, as DNA: TGTGCCAGCAGTGACAGGAGGCGGACTGAAGCTTTCTTT. Translated, it gives CASSDRRRTEAFF.

This clonotype has a handful of counts. The V gene is TRBV7-6, the J gene TRBJ2-1; a weak D match, TRBD2 (7 bases). Per germline, CDR1 SGHVS and CDR2 FNYEAQ. Trimming left V 4 bases short and J 5 bases short, with 15 bases between. The CDR3 covers 15 residues. The CDR3 nucleotides read TGTGCCAGCAGCTCGACCCCGGGGGGCCACAATGAGCAGTTCTTC. Translating it yields CASSSTPGGHNEQFF.

The chain couples TRBV5-1 to TRBJ2-3, with TRBD2 matching over 11 bases. CDR1 SGHRS and CDR2 YFSETQ come from the germline V gene. This CDR3 has 17 amino acids. V gave up 1 base and J gave up 4 bases; unmatched junction bases: 8. CDR3 in DNA: TGCGCCAGCAGCTTGCGATGGGCTAGCGGGGGGTCAGATACGCAGTATTTT. This encodes CASSLRWASGGSDTQYF.

This clonotype was picked up a small number of times. The genes are TRBV20-1 and TRBJ2-1; the match to TRBD2 covers 11 bases. This CDR3 comprises 16 residues. Germline trimming cut 4 bases from V and 3 bases from J; bases unmatched to any gene: 8. Germline V gene lookup returns CDR1 DFQATT and CDR2 SNEGSKA (reference sequence). The CDR3 here is CSATTSGGHRYNEQFF. The CDR3 coding sequence is TGCAGTGCTACAACTAGCGGGGGCCACCGCTACAATGAGCAGTTCTTC.

This clonotype was detected only once. The chain has TRBV29-1 and TRBJ2-2, with D maybe TRBD2 (6 bases). This CDR3 region has 14 residues. The germline CDR1 and CDR2 sequences are SQVTM and ANQGSEA. V lost 4 bases to trimming and J lost 5 bases, with 14 bases between them. CDR3 in DNA: TGCAGCGTTGCACGGGGGTATCGGACCGGGGAGCTGTTTTTT. This translates into CSVARGYRTGELFF.

This rearrangement joins TRBV20-1 to TRBJ2-7; TRBD2 might be the D (6 bases). This CDR3 spans 14 amino acids. Trimming removed 6 bases at V and 0 bases at J, with 15 bases between. Germline CDR1 and CDR2: DFQATT and SNEGSKA (reference sequence). This CDR3 is CSAETAGYSYEQYF. For the CDR3, the DNA is TGCAGTGCGGAAACTGCGGGATACTCCTACGAGCAGTACTTC.

This clonotype was detected a few times. J is TRBJ1-3 and V is TRBV29-1; D not resolved. The V gene's germline CDR1 is SQVTM and CDR2 ANQGSEA. Deletions cut 5 bases from V and 0 bases from J, with 8 bases between. This CDR3 spans 13 amino acids. The DNA of the CDR3 is TGCAGCGTTATGCGATCCTCTGGAAACACCATATATTTT. This gives the protein CSVMRSSGNTIYF.

The V call is TRBV7-2, the J call TRBJ2-1; D is unresolved. The CDR3 sequence is 17 residues long. V was trimmed by 1 base and J by 0 bases, leaving 13 bases between them. The germline V gene encodes CDR1 SGHTA and CDR2 FQGNSA. CDR3 in DNA: TGTGCCAGCAGCTTAGGTATCGTCACTCACTCCTACAATGAGCAGTTCTTC. Residues: CASSLGIVTHSYNEQFF.

The sample holds a few counts of this clonotype. The J gene is TRBJ1-4, the V gene TRBV5-1, with D unclear. This CDR3 contains 15 residues. Trimming removed 3 bases from V and 4 bases from J, with 13 bases in between. CDR1 and CDR2 from the germline V gene are SGHRS and YFSETQ. CDR3 in DNA: TGCGCCAGCAGCTCGGACGGATCAAGTAATGAAAAACTGTTTTTT. Translating it yields CASSSDGSSNEKLFF.

This clonotype showed up just a few times. This chain uses TRBV20-1 with TRBJ2-1; 13 nucleotides agree with TRBD2. This CDR3 spans 15 amino acids. Per the germline V gene, CDR1 is DFQATT and CDR2 is SNEGSKA (reference sequence). V trimming: 6 bases; J trimming: 5 bases; junction bases outside the gene matches: 7. CDR3 residues: CSAPRTSGGDNEQFF. For the CDR3, the DNA is TGCAGTGCCCCTCGAACTAGCGGGGGGGACAATGAGCAGTTCTTC.

This clonotype occurred a few times. The chain uses TRBV7-2 and TRBJ2-5; no definite D call. CDR3 length: 13 amino acids. Trimming stripped 2 bases from V and 5 bases from J, with 9 bases between. Germline CDR1 SGHTA, CDR2 FQGNSA. CDR3 DNA: TGTGCCAGCAGCTTATGGGTCTGGGAGACCCAGTACTTC. Amino acid sequence: CASSLWVWETQYF. The entire variable domain, with the rest obtained from reference TRBV7-2 and TRBJ2-5, is as follows: GAGVSQSPSNKVTEKGKDVELRCDPISGHTALYWYRQSLGQGLEFLIYFQGNSAPDKSGLPSDRFSAERTGGSVSTLTIQRTQQEDSAVYLCASSLWVWETQYFGPGTRLLVL.

This clonotype was seen repeatedly, ten times or more. The chain has TRBV15 and TRBJ1-5, with D possibly being TRBD1 (5 bases). Germline loops: CDR1 LNHNV, CDR2 YYDKDF (reference sequence). This CDR3 region has 14 residues. Trimming removed 4 bases from V and 1 base from J, with 8 bases in between. This CDR3 is CATSKAGSNQPQHF. As DNA, the CDR3 is TGTGCCACCAGCAAGGCAGGGAGCAATCAGCCCCAGCATTTT.

This clonotype occurred a few times. The chain joins TRBV4-2 to TRBJ1-5; D not resolved. Trimming cost V 3 bases and J 6 bases, with 6 bases left between them. This CDR3 region has 12 residues. From germline, CDR1 is LGHNA and CDR2 YNFKEQ. The CDR3 loop reads CASSQGFQPQHF. In nucleotides, the CDR3 is TGTGCCAGCAGCCAGGGGTTTCAGCCCCAGCATTTT.

The J gene is TRBJ1-2, the V gene TRBV29-1, with a tentative D call TRBD1 (5 bases). The CDR3 covers 13 residues. Per the germline V gene, CDR1 is SQVTM and CDR2 is ANQGSEA. V was pared by 7 bases and J by 4 bases, with 16 bases between. The CDR3 DNA sequence: TGCAGCGGAGCGTCAGGGTACGGCTATGGCTACACCTTC. Its protein is CSGASGYGYGYTF.

This clonotype was counted between two and nine times. The chain carries TRBV6-1 and TRBJ2-2, with 15 bases aligning to TRBD2. Trimming at V came to 5 bases and at J to 5 bases, leaving 12 bases not matched to a gene. Germline V gives CDR1 MNHNS, CDR2 SASEGT. This CDR3 is built from 19 residues. CDR3 sequence (DNA): TGTGCCAGCAGTCACAATCCGGGACTAGCGGGGGGACGAACCGGGGAGCTGTTTTTT. It yields the protein CASSHNPGLAGGRTGELFF.

In this sample, this clonotype turned up a few times. The rearrangement uses TRBV6-5 and TRBJ2-1, with 7 bases that match TRBD1. This CDR3 spans 16 amino acids. V was pared by 3 bases and J by 3 bases, with 8 bases of the junction left unmatched. Germline CDR1 and CDR2: MNHEY and SVGAGI. The CDR3 DNA follows: TGTGCCAGCAGTTATCGAGGGGACAGCCTCTACAATGAGCAGTTCTTC. Amino acids: CASSYRGDSLYNEQFF.

This clonotype turned up a few times. This chain connects TRBV5-1 to TRBJ2-7; 8 bases fit TRBD2. This CDR3 has 14 residues. Germline trimming cut 0 bases from V and 5 bases from J; bases unmatched to any gene: 4. Germline V gene sequence: CDR1 SGHRS, CDR2 YFSETQ. In nucleotides, the CDR3 is TGCGCCAGCAGCTTGGGAGCGGGGGCTCACGAGCAGTACTTC. Its protein product is CASSLGAGAHEQYF.

This clonotype was found a few times. The V call is TRBV15, the J call TRBJ2-5; 8 positions match TRBD1. This CDR3 region has 14 residues. Germline assignment: CDR1 LNHNV and CDR2 YYDKDF (reference sequence). J lost 5 bases, V lost 1 base, and 3 bases had no gene match. The CDR3 DNA reads TGTGCCACCAGCAGAGCAAGACAGGGGGAGACCCAGTACTTC. As protein: CATSRARQGETQYF. Together with reference TRBV15 and TRBJ2-5, the CDR3 gives the full variable domain: DAMVIQNPRYQVTQFGKPVTLSCSQTLNHNVMYWYQQKSSQAPKLLFHYYDKDFNNEADTPDNFQSRRPNTSFCFLDIRSPGLGDTAMYLCATSRARQGETQYFGPGTRLLVL.

This clonotype appeared a few times. In nucleotides, the CDR3 is TGCAGTGCTAGAGATCTACGAGGTCCGGTGAACACTGAAGCTTTCTTT. As protein: CSARDLRGPVNTEAFF. V gene TRBV20-1 combines with J gene TRBJ1-1; no firm D call. Trimming removed 0 bases from V and 0 bases from J, with 14 bases in between. In germline, CDR1 is DFQATT, CDR2 SNEGSKA (reference sequence). The CDR3 runs 16 residues.